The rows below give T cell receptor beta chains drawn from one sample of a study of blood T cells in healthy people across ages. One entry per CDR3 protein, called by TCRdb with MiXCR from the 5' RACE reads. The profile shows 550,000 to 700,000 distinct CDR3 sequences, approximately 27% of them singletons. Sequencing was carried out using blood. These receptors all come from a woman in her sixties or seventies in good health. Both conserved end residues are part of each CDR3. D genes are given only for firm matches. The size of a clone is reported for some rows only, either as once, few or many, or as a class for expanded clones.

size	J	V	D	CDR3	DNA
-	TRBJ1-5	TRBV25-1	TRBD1	CASSAEQGASGQPQHF	TGTGCCAGCAGTGCAGAACAGGGGGCGTCGGGTCAGCCCCAGCATTTT
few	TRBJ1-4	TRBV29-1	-	CSVANPRQGGEKLFF	TGCAGCGTTGCAAACCCTCGGCAGGGCGGTGAAAAACTGTTTTTT
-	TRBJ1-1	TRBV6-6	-	CASSTSESEAFF	TGTGCCAGCAGCACTAGTGAATCTGAAGCTTTCTTT
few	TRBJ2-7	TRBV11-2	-	CASSSRQALLTYEQYF	TGTGCCAGCAGCTCAAGACAGGCTCTATTAACCTACGAGCAGTACTTC
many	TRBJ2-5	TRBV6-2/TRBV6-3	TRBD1	CASRATGSQTQYF	TGTGCCAGCAGGGCGACAGGGAGTCAGACCCAGTACTTC
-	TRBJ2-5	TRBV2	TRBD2	CASSDSAGGHLETQYF	TGTGCCAGCAGTGATTCGGCGGGGGGCCACTTAGAGACCCAGTACTTC
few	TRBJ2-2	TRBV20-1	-	CSARSENTGELFF	TGCAGTGCCAGAAGCGAGAACACCGGGGAGCTGTTTTTT
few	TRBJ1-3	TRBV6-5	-	CASSQGLSGNTIYF	TGTGCCAGCAGCCAGGGGCTCTCTGGAAACACCATATATTTT
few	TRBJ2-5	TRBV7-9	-	CASSPADKWAQYF	TGTGCCAGCAGCCCGGCGGACAAATGGGCCCAGTACTTC
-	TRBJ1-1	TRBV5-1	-	CASSWRGYSVSEAFF	TGCGCCAGCAGCTGGAGGGGTTACTCGGTGTCTGAAGCTTTCTTT